In its sample, the clone carrying this T cell receptor (beta chain) was seen a few times. These data belong to a study of patients and donors after allogeneic stem cell transplantation. V lost 4 bases and J 4 bases, leaving 13 bases between the germline ends. The CDR3 has 14 residues. Germline values: CDR1 SGDLS, CDR2 YYNGEE. TCRdb processed the RT-PCR reads anew with MiXCR; each CDR3 protein has one entry. The sample consists of about a million distinct CDR3 sequences, roughly 18% of them appearing once. The source is a human donor who was either an allogeneic HSCT recipient or a stem cell or donor lymphocyte infusion donor (not recorded which). It is not recorded whose cells these are; they may come from a transplant donor. The chain has TRBV9 and TRBJ2-3; D is ambiguous. Sequenced sample: blood, either unsorted or a sorted T cell fraction (not recorded which). This chain's CDR3 is CASSPQDHADTQYF. The CDR3, as DNA: TGTGCCAGCAGCCCCCAGGATCACGCAGATACGCAGTATTTT. Drawing the rest from reference TRBV9 and TRBJ2-3, the complete variable domain is DSGVTQTPKHLITATGQRVTLRCSPRSGDLSVYWYQQSLDQGLQFLIQYYNGEERAKGNILERFSAQQFPDLHSELNLSSLELGDSALYFCASSPQDHADTQYFGPGTRLTVL.